This entry lists 6 T cell receptor beta chains sequenced from one sample in a study of blood T cell repertoires in COVID-19. Method: immunoSEQ multiplex PCR; TCRdb's copy keeps in-frame clones and lacks some. Among hundreds of thousands of clones listed, over 70% were seen once. Specimen: peripheral blood. Receptors originate from a woman between 45 and 60 years old with COVID-19, enrolled during active disease.

The chain employs TRBV5-5 and TRBJ2-3, with 8 nucleotides matching TRBD2. V was pared by 1 base and J by 4 bases, with 2 bases of the junction left unmatched. This CDR3 has 14 residues. Germline CDR1 is SGHKS and CDR2 is YYEKEE (reference sequence). CDR3 protein: CASSLRGRPDTQYF. The DNA for the CDR3 is TGTGCCAGCAGCTTGCGCGGGAGGCCAGATACGCAGTATTTT.

This clone appeared once. The chain carries TRBV7-4 and TRBJ2-4, with D perhaps TRBD1 (6 bases). V lost 2 bases and J 5 bases, leaving 16 bases between the germline ends. This CDR3 contains 16 residues. CDR1 and CDR2 from the germline V gene are SGHVT and SQSDAQ. The CDR3 DNA follows: TGTGCCAGCAGCTTAACACAGGGAAGAATTCAAAACATTCAGTACTTC. Its protein is CASSLTQGRIQNIQYF.

The gene calls are TRBV24-1 and TRBJ2-1; 7 nucleotides line up with TRBD1. Germline CDR1 reads KGHDR; CDR2 reads SFDVKD. Unmatched junction bases numbered 4, after V lost 2 bases and J lost 7 bases. This CDR3 has 14 amino acids. The CDR3 DNA reads as TGTGCCACCAGTGATTCTCCCAGGGGGAATGAGCAGTTCTTC. It yields the protein CATSDSPRGNEQFF.

V usage is TRBV27 and J usage is TRBJ1-6; the D gene is possibly TRBD1 (6 bases). Trimming cost V 4 bases and J 5 bases, with 9 bases left between them. The CDR3 spans 14 residues. Germline CDR1 is MNHEY and CDR2 is SMNVEV (reference sequence). The CDR3 DNA is TGTGCCAGCAGTTGGTACAGGGATAATTCACCCCTCCACTTT. Amino acids: CASSWYRDNSPLHF.

V usage is TRBV7-2 and J usage is TRBJ2-1; D might be TRBD2 (5 bases). The germline CDR1 and CDR2 sequences are SGHTA and FQGNSA. This CDR3 has 16 amino acids. V gave up 4 bases and J gave up 2 bases, with 15 bases separating them. This CDR3 is CASSSTRPPPYNEQFF. The CDR3 region has the DNA TGTGCCAGCAGCTCTACTAGACCCCCTCCCTACAATGAGCAGTTCTTC.

The chain employs TRBV9 and TRBJ1-3; D unclear. The CDR3 runs 15 residues. The ends were cut back, 0 bases at V and 1 base at J, with 8 bases in the middle. Germline-derived CDR1 and CDR2 are SGDLS and YYNGEE. CDR3 sequence (DNA): TGTGCCAGCAGCGTAGATAGTCTTTCTGGAAACACCATATATTTT. This translates into CASSVDSLSGNTIYF.